These T cell receptor beta chains were read from a single sample in a study of T cell clones after liver transplantation. The repertoire was sequenced with immunoSEQ multiplex PCR; TCRdb's copy has only in-frame clones and lacks some. The sample records roughly 100,000 clones, 80% to 85% being singletons. Sequencing was performed on CD4+ T cells from blood, taken before liver transplant. The source is a human donor who received a liver transplant. Both conserved end residues are part of each CDR3.

v_gene	j_gene	CDR3aa
TRBV19	TRBJ1-4	CASSIVWGGDEKLFF
TRBV5-1	TRBJ2-5	CASSYGPGQQETQYF
TRBV5-1	TRBJ2-5	CASSLARETQYF
TRBV27	TRBJ1-2	CASGTGTYGYTF
TRBV15	TRBJ2-3	CATSRGQGAGADTQYF
TRBV5-1	TRBJ2-3	CASSLRGAAVDTQYF
TRBV6-5	TRBJ1-5	CASSGHNSNQPQHF
TRBV7-9	TRBJ2-7	CASSLDRGHSYEQYF
TRBV4-2	TRBJ2-4	CASSPRTEAGNIQYF
TRBV6-5	TRBJ1-1	CASSHGGTEAFF
TRBV2	TRBJ1-1	CASNPPTGNTEAFF
TRBV11-1	TRBJ2-7	CASSKGQGASNEQYF
TRBV27	TRBJ1-4	CASSLSTTNEKLFF
TRBV6-5	TRBJ1-3	CASRGQGHSGNTIYF
TRBV5-1	TRBJ2-7	CASSLPSGPPPGEQYF
TRBV6-5	TRBJ2-7	CASSYSTGAYEQYF
TRBV7-2	TRBJ2-7	CASTRDRGYEQYF